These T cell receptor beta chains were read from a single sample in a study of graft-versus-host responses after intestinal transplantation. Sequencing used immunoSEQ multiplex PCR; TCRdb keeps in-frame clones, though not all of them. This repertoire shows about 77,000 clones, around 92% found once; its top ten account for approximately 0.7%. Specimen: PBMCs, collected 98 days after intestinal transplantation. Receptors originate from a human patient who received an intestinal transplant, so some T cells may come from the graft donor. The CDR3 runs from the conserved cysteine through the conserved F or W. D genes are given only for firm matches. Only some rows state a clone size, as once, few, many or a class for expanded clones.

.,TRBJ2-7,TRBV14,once,TGTGCCAGCAGCCCCAGACTATCAGGCCCCTACGAGCAGTACTTC,CASSPRLSGPYEQYF
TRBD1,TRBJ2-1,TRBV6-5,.,TGTGCCAGCAGGCTGACAGGGGCAGGTGAGCAGTTCTTC,CASRLTGAGEQFF
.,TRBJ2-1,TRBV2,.,TGTGCCAGCAGTGAAGTTTCCCTTGGGACTGTTTCCTACAATGAGCAGTTCTTC,CASSEVSLGTVSYNEQFF
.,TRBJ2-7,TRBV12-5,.,TGTGCTAGTGGTTTGGTTATTTACGAGCAGTACTTC,CASGLVIYEQYF
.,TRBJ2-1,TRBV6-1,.,TGTGCCAGCAGTGGACAGGCCTCCTACAATGAGCAGTTCTTC,CASSGQASYNEQFF
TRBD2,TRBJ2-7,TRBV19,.,TGTGCCAGTAGCCCCGGGGCGGGAGGAAGCTACGAGCAGTACTTC,CASSPGAGGSYEQYF
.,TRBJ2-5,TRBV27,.,TGTGCCAGCGGACCTCACGAAGAGACCCAGTACTTC,CASGPHEETQYF
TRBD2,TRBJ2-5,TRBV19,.,TGTGCCAGTAGTATAGCGGGGGGGCCGGGGACCCAGTACTTC,CASSIAGGPGTQYF
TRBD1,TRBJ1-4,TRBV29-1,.,TGCAGCGTATTTGGACAGGGTGATGAAAAACTGTTTTTT,CSVFGQGDEKLFF
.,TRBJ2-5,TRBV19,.,TGTGCCAGTAGTACCAGAGAGACCCAGTACTTC,CASSTRETQYF
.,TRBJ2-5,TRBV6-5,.,TGTGCCAGCAGTTACGACAGCCAAGAGACCCAGTACTTC,CASSYDSQETQYF
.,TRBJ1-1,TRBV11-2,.,TGTGCCAGCAGCGTCGGGACAGAAGCTTTCTTT,CASSVGTEAFF
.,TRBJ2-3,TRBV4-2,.,TGTGCCAGCAGCCAAGGCGGGGACTTTCTCACAGATACGCAGTATTTT,CASSQGGDFLTDTQYF
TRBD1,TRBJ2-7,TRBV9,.,TGTGCCAGCAGCGTAGCGGCAACCCTCGGGACAGGTGACTACGAGCAGTACTTC,CASSVAATLGTGDYEQYF
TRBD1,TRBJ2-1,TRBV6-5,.,TGTGCCAGCAGTATAGACAGGGGACACAATGAGCAGTTCTTC,CASSIDRGHNEQFF
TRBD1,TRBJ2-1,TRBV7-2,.,TGTGCCAGCAGCTCTGAGACAGGGGGGGGCAATGAGCAGTTCTTC,CASSSETGGGNEQFF
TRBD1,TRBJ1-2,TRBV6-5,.,TGTGCCAGCAGTTACTCGGGAGGGGGCTGGAGTGGCTACACCTTC,CASSYSGGGWSGYTF
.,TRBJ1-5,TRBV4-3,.,TGCGCCAGCAGCCAAGACGACAGCCCCAATCAGCCCCAGCATTTT,CASSQDDSPNQPQHF
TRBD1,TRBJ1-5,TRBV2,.,TGTGCCAGCAGTGAAGTGTGGGACAGGGTAAGCAATCAGCCCCAGCATTTT,CASSEVWDRVSNQPQHF
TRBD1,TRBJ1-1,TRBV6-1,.,TGTGCCAGCAGTTCGACAGGGGACAACACTGAAGCTTTCTTT,CASSSTGDNTEAFF
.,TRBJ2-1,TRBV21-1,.,TGTGCCAGCAGCAAAGGCGGGCAAGGGGGCCATGAGCAGTTCTTC,CASSKGGQGGHEQFF
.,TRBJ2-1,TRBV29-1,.,TGCAGCGTAGGAAACAATGAGCAGTTCTTC,CSVGNNEQFF
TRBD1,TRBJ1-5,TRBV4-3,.,TGCGCCAGCAGCCAAGTCCCGGGACAGGGTAATCAGCCCCAGCATTTT,CASSQVPGQGNQPQHF
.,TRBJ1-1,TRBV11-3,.,TGTGCCAGCAGCTTAGGGGGTAGGGTCACTGAAGCTTTCTTT,CASSLGGRVTEAFF
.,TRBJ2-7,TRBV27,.,TGTGCCAGCAGTTTGGGGGAAACCTACGAGCAGTACTTC,CASSLGETYEQYF
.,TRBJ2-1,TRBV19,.,TGTGCCAGTAGTACCGAAACCCTAACCAATGAGCAGTTCTTC,CASSTETLTNEQFF
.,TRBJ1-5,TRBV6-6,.,TGTGCCAGCACCATACAGAGCAATCAGCCCCAGCATTTT,CASTIQSNQPQHF
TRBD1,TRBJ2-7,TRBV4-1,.,TGCGCCAGCAGCCTTCCCGGGACAGGGGACTACGAGCAGTACTTC,CASSLPGTGDYEQYF
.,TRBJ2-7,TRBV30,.,TGTGCCTGGGCATCGGAGCTCGACGAGCAGTACTTC,CAWASELDEQYF
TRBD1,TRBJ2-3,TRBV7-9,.,TGTGCCAGCAGCCGATTGCGCACCGGGACAGGGGACACAGATACGCAGTATTTT,CASSRLRTGTGDTDTQYF
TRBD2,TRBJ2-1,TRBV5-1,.,TGCGCCAGCAGCTCGGGACTAGCTGCAGACAATGAGCAGTTCTTC,CASSSGLAADNEQFF
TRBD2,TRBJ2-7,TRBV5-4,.,TGTGCCAGCAGCTTCCCGGGACTAGCGAACGAGCAGTACTTC,CASSFPGLANEQYF
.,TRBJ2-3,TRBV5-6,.,TGTGCCAGCAGCCCACTCTGGGACCTCCTTGGTACGCAGTATTTT,CASSPLWDLLGTQYF
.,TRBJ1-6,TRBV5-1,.,TGCGCCAGCAGCCCCGGGACCCCTCCGCGCTCCTATAATTCACCCCTCCACTTT,CASSPGTPPRSYNSPLHF
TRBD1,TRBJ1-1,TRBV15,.,TGTGCCACCAGCACCCTGGGACAGGGATACACTGAAGCTTTCTTT,CATSTLGQGYTEAFF
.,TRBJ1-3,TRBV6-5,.,TGTGCCAGCAGTTACTCGATGGACAACTCTGGAAACACCATATATTTT,CASSYSMDNSGNTIYF
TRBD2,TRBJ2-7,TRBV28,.,TGTGCCAGCACCCGCGGGACTACCTACGAGCAGTACTTC,CASTRGTTYEQYF
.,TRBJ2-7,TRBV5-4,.,TGCGCCAGCAGCCCCTCTTCCCCGGGTTCCTCCTACGAGCAGTACTTC,CASSPSSPGSSYEQYF
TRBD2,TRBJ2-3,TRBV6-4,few,TGTGCCAGCAGTGAGACTAGCGGGGGGGCAGATACGCAGTATTTT,CASSETSGGADTQYF
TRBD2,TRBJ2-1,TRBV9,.,TGTGCCAGCAGCGTAGGGGGCGGGAGGGCCTTGGACAATGAGCAGTTCTTC,CASSVGGGRALDNEQFF
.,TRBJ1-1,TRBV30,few,TGTGTCGGGTCCCCCCCAGATTACACTGAAGCTTTCTTT,CVGSPPDYTEAFF
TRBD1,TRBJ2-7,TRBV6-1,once,TGTGCCAGCAGTGCAACGACAGGGGGCTACGAGCAGTACTTC,CASSATTGGYEQYF
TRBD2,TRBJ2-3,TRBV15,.,TGTGCCACCAAGGGTACTAGCGGAAAAACTAGCACAGATACGCAGTATTTT,CATKGTSGKTSTDTQYF
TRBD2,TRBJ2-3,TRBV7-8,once,TGTGCCAGCACTCCCAAGGGACTAGCGGCGGTGGCAGATACGCAGTATTTT,CASTPKGLAAVADTQYF
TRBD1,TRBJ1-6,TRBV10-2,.,TGCGCCAGCAGCTGGGGACAGGTTAATTCACCCCTCCACTTT,CASSWGQVNSPLHF
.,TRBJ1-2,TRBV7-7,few,TGTGCCAGCAGCTTAAATTATGGGGATGGCTACACCTTC,CASSLNYGDGYTF
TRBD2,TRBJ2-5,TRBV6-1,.,TGTGCCAGCAGTGCTAGCGGGACCGCCGGGGAGACCCAGTACTTC,CASSASGTAGETQYF
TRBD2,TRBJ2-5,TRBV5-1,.,TGCGCCAGCAGGGAGCGGGACTACCCCCAAGAGACCCAGTACTTC,CASRERDYPQETQYF
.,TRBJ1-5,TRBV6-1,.,TGTGCCAGCAGTCGGGACAACAATCAGCCCCAGCATTTT,CASSRDNNQPQHF
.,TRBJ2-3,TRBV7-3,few,TGTGCCAGCAGCTTAGGGGGCACAGATACGCAGTATTTT,CASSLGGTDTQYF
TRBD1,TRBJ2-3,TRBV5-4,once,TGTGCCAGCAGCTTGCAGGGGGTCGGAGATACGCAGTATTTT,CASSLQGVGDTQYF
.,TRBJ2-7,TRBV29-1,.,TGCAGCGTTGAATTCGCAGGGAGGCTCCCCTACGAGCAGTACTTC,CSVEFAGRLPYEQYF
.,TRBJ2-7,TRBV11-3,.,TGTGCCAGCAGCCTAGGACTACCCTACGAGCAGTACTTC,CASSLGLPYEQYF
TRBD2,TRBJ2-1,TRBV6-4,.,TGTGCCAGCAGTGACGGGGGGGCCTACAATGAGCAGTTCTTC,CASSDGGAYNEQFF
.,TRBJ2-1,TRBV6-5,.,TGTGCCAGCAGTTACTCGACTATTTATGAGCAGTTCTTC,CASSYSTIYEQFF
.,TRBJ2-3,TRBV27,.,TGTGCCAGCAGAGGTCCTTCTTGGGAGGATACGCAGTATTTT,CASRGPSWEDTQYF
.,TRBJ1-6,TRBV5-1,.,TGCGCCAGCAGCTTGGCTCTCGCTAATTCACCCCTCCACTTT,CASSLALANSPLHF